These T cell receptor beta chains were read from a single sample in a study of beta chain features in type 1 diabetes. The method was immunoSEQ multiplex PCR; TCRdb's version includes in-frame clones alone and lacks a portion of them. Seen here are about 59,000 clones, roughly 60% observed once, and the top ten hold about 2.2%. The sequenced sample was Tregs from blood. These receptors originate from a woman between 18 and 30 years old in good health. CDR3s include the opening cysteine and the closing phenylalanine or tryptophan. D genes are given only for firm matches. Clone size, where shown, is once, few, many, or a class for clones that have expanded.

V	D	J	size	DNA	CDR3
TRBV10-3	NA	TRBJ1-1	few	TGTGCCATCAGTGCCTTATCCCAGGTGAACACTGAAGCTTTCTTT	CAISALSQVNTEAFF
TRBV9	TRBD2	TRBJ2-1	NA	TGTGCCAGCAGCGTAGGGCTAGCGGGGGCCCTGAGCTCCTACAATGAGCAGTTCTTC	CASSVGLAGALSSYNEQFF
TRBV6-5	NA	TRBJ1-3	NA	TGTGCCAGCAGTTACGGGGGGGAGCTCTCTGGAAACACCATATATTTT	CASSYGGELSGNTIYF
TRBV7-2	NA	TRBJ2-1	NA	TGTGCCAGCAGCCCCGGGGTCTCCTACAATGAGCAGTTCTTC	CASSPGVSYNEQFF
TRBV30	TRBD2	TRBJ2-1	NA	TGTGCCTGGAGTCGCGGGAGCTCCTACAATGAGCAGTTCTTC	CAWSRGSSYNEQFF
TRBV18	NA	TRBJ1-1	NA	TGTGCCAGCTCACCAAACGCGGTTAACACTGAAGCTTTCTTT	CASSPNAVNTEAFF
TRBV2	NA	TRBJ1-5	NA	TGTGCCAGCAGTCGCGGCAATCAGCCCCAGCATTTT	CASSRGNQPQHF
TRBV9	NA	TRBJ2-3	NA	TGTGCCAGCAGCGTAGATCCTAGCTCCCGCACAGATACGCAGTATTTT	CASSVDPSSRTDTQYF
TRBV6-1	NA	TRBJ2-7	NA	TGTGCCAGCAGTGAAGTAGTCGGGGGGCGCTACGAGCAGTACTTC	CASSEVVGGRYEQYF
TRBV7-9	TRBD1	TRBJ1-6	NA	TGTGCCAGCAGCTCGGCCGGGACAGGGATTAATTCACCCCTCCACTTT	CASSSAGTGINSPLHF
TRBV5-1	TRBD1	TRBJ1-2	NA	TGCGCCAGCAGCCTAACCACTACCGGGACAGATGGCTACACCTTC	CASSLTTTGTDGYTF
TRBV18	TRBD1	TRBJ2-7	NA	TGTGCCAGCTCACCGGGACAGTCCTACGAGCAGTACTTC	CASSPGQSYEQYF
TRBV6-6	NA	TRBJ2-7	NA	TGTGCCAGCAGTTACTCATCCGGAGGACTCCCGTCCGAGCAGTACTTC	CASSYSSGGLPSEQYF
TRBV5-1	TRBD2	TRBJ2-1	NA	TGCGCCAGCAGCTTGACCACTAGCGGGAGAGTTAATGAGCAGTTCTTC	CASSLTTSGRVNEQFF
TRBV5-1	NA	TRBJ2-7	once	TGCGCCAGCAGCTTGGTCAGAACCCCCTACGAGCAGTACTTC	CASSLVRTPYEQYF
TRBV6-1	NA	TRBJ1-2	NA	TGTGCCAGCACCGAGATTGGGGGGGGGCGAGGCTACACCTTC	CASTEIGGGRGYTF
TRBV19	TRBD1	TRBJ2-5	once	TGTGCCAGTAGAATAGAGGGGGCGGAGACCCAGTACTTC	CASRIEGAETQYF
TRBV5-1	TRBD1	TRBJ2-2	NA	TGCGCCAGCAGCGTCGGGACAGGGGTTACCGGGGAGCTGTTTTTT	CASSVGTGVTGELFF
TRBV6-6	TRBD1	TRBJ1-2	once	TGTGCCAGCAGTTATAACGGACAGGGAAATGGCTACACCTTC	CASSYNGQGNGYTF
TRBV19	TRBD1	TRBJ2-4	few	TGTGCCAGTAGTCCGGGACAGGGATGGGACATTCAGTACTTC	CASSPGQGWDIQYF
TRBV29-1	TRBD2	TRBJ2-1	NA	TGCAGCGTTGCCCTAGGGCGGGAGTGGAGTGAGCAGTTCTTC	CSVALGREWSEQFF
TRBV29-1	TRBD2	TRBJ2-1	few	TGCAGCGCTAGCGGAACCTACAATGAGCAGTTCTTC	CSASGTYNEQFF
TRBV18	NA	TRBJ1-4	few	TGTGCCAGCTCTGAACAGCAGAATGAAAAACTGTTTTTT	CASSEQQNEKLFF
TRBV7-3	TRBD2	TRBJ2-1	NA	TGTGCCAGCAGCTTCGGGGGGGTCTACAATGAGCAGTTCTTC	CASSFGGVYNEQFF
TRBV7-2	NA	TRBJ1-3	NA	TGTGCCAGCAGCCCCCGGGTTTCGGTTGGAAACACCATATATTTT	CASSPRVSVGNTIYF
TRBV25-1	NA	TRBJ1-1	few	TGTGCCAGCAGTATGACACCGAACACTGAAGCTTTCTTT	CASSMTPNTEAFF
TRBV5-6	TRBD2	TRBJ2-3	NA	TGTGCCAGCAGCTTGATTAGCGGGACTCTAGATACGCAGTATTTT	CASSLISGTLDTQYF
TRBV5-1	NA	TRBJ2-6	NA	TGCGCCAGCAGCTTGGCCAGGGGCTCTGGGGCCAACGTCCTGACTTTC	CASSLARGSGANVLTF